Listed below are T cell receptor beta chains from one sample, sequenced in a study of T cells in tuberculosis. Only in-frame clones appear in the TCRdb table, and some are missing; sequencing was by immunoSEQ multiplex PCR. Among some 31,000 clones, roughly nine tenths were seen once, and the ten largest hold 2% to 2.5%. Sequenced: PBMCs. The receptor source for this set is a donor between 10 and 35 years old with latent tuberculosis or without tuberculosis infection. Both conserved end residues are part of each CDR3. A D gene is named only where the DNA matches it firmly. Size is stated for part of the rows, as once, few or many counts, or as a class when the clone is expanded.

clone size: NA
V gene: TRBV9
J gene: TRBJ1-2
D gene: TRBD1
CDR3 DNA: TGTGCCAGCAGTGGGACAGGGAAGTTCGATCGGGCCTATGGCTACACCTTC
CDR3 protein: CASSGTGKFDRAYGYTF

clone size: NA
V gene: TRBV5-6
J gene: TRBJ1-1
D gene: NA
CDR3 DNA: TGTGCCAGCAGCTTGGCCGGCGGCACGAACACTGAAGCTTTCTTT
CDR3 protein: CASSLAGGTNTEAFF

clone size: NA
V gene: TRBV10-3
J gene: TRBJ2-7
D gene: NA
CDR3 DNA: TGTGCCATCAGTGAGGTGGCGGCGTGGGGGCAATACGTCGTCCGCTACGAGCAGTACTTC
CDR3 protein: CAISEVAAWGQYVVRYEQYF

clone size: NA
V gene: TRBV27
J gene: TRBJ2-7
D gene: TRBD1
CDR3 DNA: TGTGCCAGCAGTTTCGACAGGGTCAACTACGAGCAGTACTTC
CDR3 protein: CASSFDRVNYEQYF

clone size: NA
V gene: TRBV7-6
J gene: TRBJ2-2
D gene: NA
CDR3 DNA: TGTGCCAGCAGCTTATTCGGGGGAACGAACACCGGGGAGCTGTTTTTT
CDR3 protein: CASSLFGGTNTGELFF

clone size: NA
V gene: TRBV27
J gene: TRBJ1-5
D gene: TRBD1
CDR3 DNA: TGTGCCAGCAGTCCCAGGGACAGGGGTAATCAGCCCCAGCATTTT
CDR3 protein: CASSPRDRGNQPQHF

clone size: few
V gene: TRBV4-3
J gene: TRBJ2-1
D gene: TRBD2
CDR3 DNA: TGCGCCAGCAGCCAAAGGGCAGCGGGGTACAATGAGCAGTTCTTC
CDR3 protein: CASSQRAAGYNEQFF

clone size: NA
V gene: TRBV27
J gene: TRBJ2-6
D gene: NA
CDR3 DNA: TGTGCCAGCAGTCTTAGGACAGTTTGGGACTCTGGGGCCAACGTCCTGACTTTC
CDR3 protein: CASSLRTVWDSGANVLTF

clone size: once
V gene: TRBV7-3
J gene: TRBJ2-7
D gene: TRBD2
CDR3 DNA: TGTGCCAGCAGCCCCCGGGGGGGTTCCTACGAGCAGTACTTC
CDR3 protein: CASSPRGGSYEQYF

clone size: NA
V gene: TRBV28
J gene: TRBJ1-1
D gene: TRBD1
CDR3 DNA: TGTGCCAGCAGAACAGGGGGTGGGGAAGCTTTCTTT
CDR3 protein: CASRTGGGEAFF

clone size: once
V gene: TRBV27
J gene: TRBJ2-7
D gene: NA
CDR3 DNA: TGTGCCAGCAGTACCATAGAGACCGCTGCTAGCTCCTACGAGCAGTACTTC
CDR3 protein: CASSTIETAASSYEQYF

clone size: NA
V gene: TRBV5-4
J gene: TRBJ2-7
D gene: NA
CDR3 DNA: TGTGCCAGCAAAAAGGGGGAGCAGTACTTC
CDR3 protein: CASKKGEQYF

clone size: NA
V gene: TRBV6-6
J gene: TRBJ2-1
D gene: NA
CDR3 DNA: TGTGCCAGCAGTTACCGACAGGCCCACTCCTACAATGAGCAGTTCTTC
CDR3 protein: CASSYRQAHSYNEQFF

clone size: NA
V gene: TRBV4-1
J gene: TRBJ2-1
D gene: TRBD1
CDR3 DNA: TGCGCCAGCAGCCCCGAGGCTAGGGGGCATGAGCAGTTCTTC
CDR3 protein: CASSPEARGHEQFF

clone size: NA
V gene: TRBV5-8
J gene: TRBJ2-6
D gene: NA
CDR3 DNA: TGTGCCAGCAGCTTAGGAGGGCTTGGGGCCAACGTCCTGACTTTC
CDR3 protein: CASSLGGLGANVLTF

clone size: NA
V gene: TRBV2
J gene: TRBJ1-4
D gene: NA
CDR3 DNA: TGTGCCAGCAAGAGGGCGCCTGAAAAACTGTTTTTT
CDR3 protein: CASKRAPEKLFF

clone size: NA
V gene: TRBV5-4
J gene: TRBJ1-4
D gene: NA
CDR3 DNA: TGTGCCAGCAGCTTGTCCGGGACAAGTCACGAAAAACTGTTTTTT
CDR3 protein: CASSLSGTSHEKLFF

clone size: NA
V gene: TRBV7-3
J gene: TRBJ2-7
D gene: NA
CDR3 DNA: TGTGCCAGCAGCCCTTCCCAGGGTGTGTACGAGCAGTACTTC
CDR3 protein: CASSPSQGVYEQYF

clone size: NA
V gene: TRBV19
J gene: TRBJ2-3
D gene: TRBD1
CDR3 DNA: TGTGCCAGTACGGACAGGACCCGCACAGATACGCAGTATTTT
CDR3 protein: CASTDRTRTDTQYF

clone size: NA
V gene: TRBV2
J gene: TRBJ2-1
D gene: TRBD1
CDR3 DNA: TGTGCCAGCAGGCGGGACAGGGTGAATGAGCAGTTCTTC
CDR3 protein: CASRRDRVNEQFF

clone size: once
V gene: TRBV18
J gene: TRBJ1-5
D gene: TRBD1
CDR3 DNA: TGTGCCAGCTCACCACTGCGGTCCCCTGGGACAGTTAGCAATCAGCCCCAGCATTTT
CDR3 protein: CASSPLRSPGTVSNQPQHF

clone size: few
V gene: TRBV6-5
J gene: TRBJ1-5
D gene: NA
CDR3 DNA: TGTGCCAGCAGTTATCACGCGGATCAGCCCCAGCATTTT
CDR3 protein: CASSYHADQPQHF

clone size: NA
V gene: TRBV6-1
J gene: TRBJ2-7
D gene: TRBD1
CDR3 DNA: TGTGCCAGCATTCAAACAGGGGGCTACGAGCAGTACTTC
CDR3 protein: CASIQTGGYEQYF

clone size: NA
V gene: TRBV19
J gene: TRBJ1-4
D gene: NA
CDR3 DNA: TGTGCCAGTAGTACCTCCGGAGCAACTAATGAAAAACTGTTTTTT
CDR3 protein: CASSTSGATNEKLFF

clone size: NA
V gene: TRBV5-6
J gene: TRBJ1-1
D gene: NA
CDR3 DNA: TGTGCCAGCAGAACTAGGACCGCGGTTGGTCTTCCTTTCTTT
CDR3 protein: CASRTRTAVGLPFF